These 20 T cell receptor beta chains came from one sample sequenced in a study of blood T cell repertoires in COVID-19. The data were produced by immunoSEQ multiplex PCR, yet TCRdb's version contains in-frame clones alone and is incomplete. The sample carries around 300,000 clones, roughly nine tenths recorded once. Sequenced sample: PBMCs or T cells enriched from blood (not recorded which). Receptors originate from a woman aged 25-40 years who had recovered from COVID-19.

A word on this clone: At one of its ends the junction is not consistent with the germline gene, which may arise from a read error. The V gene is TRBV7-7, the J gene TRBJ1-4; 7 positions match TRBD1. Germline V gives CDR1 SSHAT, CDR2 FNYEAQ (reference sequence). The CDR3 length is 18 residues. The CDR3 nucleotides read TGTGCTAGCAGCCAAAACCGGGACAGACGACCTCCCAATGAAAAACTGTTTTTT. It codes for CASSQNRDRRPPNEKLFF.

The chain combines TRBV27 with TRBJ2-1; D might be TRBD2 (6 bases). This CDR3 contains 14 residues. Germline-derived CDR1 and CDR2 are MNHEY and SMNVEV (reference sequence). V was cut by 3 bases and J by 4 bases, with 10 bases left in between. CDR3 region: CASSFFAGYNEQFF. The CDR3 coding sequence is TGTGCCAGCAGTTTCTTCGCGGGGTACAATGAGCAGTTCTTC.

The genes are TRBV6-2 or TRBV6-3 and TRBJ2-1, with D possibly TRBD2 on 6 matching bases. The CDR3 covers 16 residues. Germline CDR1 and CDR2: MNHEY and SVGEGT. V gave up 3 bases and J gave up 9 bases, with 21 bases separating them. The CDR3, as DNA: TGTGCCAGCAGTTATATTGGTTTCGGGAGTGGGAGTGAGCAGTTCTTC. It yields the protein CASSYIGFGSGSEQFF.

This clone appeared a single time. The V gene is TRBV19, the J gene TRBJ1-1; 9 bases fit TRBD1. This CDR3 has 15 amino acids. J was trimmed by 1 base and V by 9 bases; bases with no gene match: 9. The germline V gene encodes CDR1 LNHDA and CDR2 SQIVND (reference sequence). CDR3 nucleotides: TGTGCCAGCTTTGGGGGACAGGGACAGAACACTGAAGCTTTCTTT. This sequence encodes CASFGGQGQNTEAFF.

The chain recombines TRBV7-9 with TRBJ1-4; 8 positions match TRBD1. Germline V lookup: CDR1 SEHNR, CDR2 FQNEAQ (reference sequence). The CDR3 is 15 residues long. Trimming cost V 5 bases and J 5 bases; bases outside gene matches: 7. This chain's CDR3 is CASSDPDRANEKLFF. DNA for the CDR3: TGTGCCAGCAGCGACCCGGACAGGGCGAATGAAAAACTGTTTTTT. The full variable domain, in which reference TRBV7-9 and TRBJ1-4 provide the parts outside the CDR3, is DTGVSQNPRHKITKRGQNVTFRCDPISEHNRLYWYRQTLGQGPEFLTYFQNEAQLEKSRLLSDRFSAERPKGSFSTLEIQRTEQGDSAMYLCASSDPDRANEKLFFGSGTQLSVL.

The chain carries TRBV11-2 and TRBJ2-1, with 14 positions matching TRBD2. Germline V gene data show CDR1 as SGHAT and CDR2 as FQNNGV. This CDR3 has 17 amino acids. Trimming at V came to 4 bases and at J to 5 bases, leaving 7 bases not matched to a gene. CDR3 loop: CASSSGLAGVGDNEQFF. CDR3 DNA: TGTGCCAGCAGCTCGGGACTAGCGGGAGTTGGTGACAATGAGCAGTTCTTC.

The chain combines TRBV5-1 with TRBJ2-3, with 7 nucleotides matching TRBD2. The CDR3 runs to 20 residues. Unmatched junction bases numbered 19, after V lost 2 bases and J lost 1 base. Per germline, CDR1 SGHRS and CDR2 YFSETQ. The CDR3, as DNA: TGCGCCAGCAGCTTCTCACTACGGGCGGGAGCCACCACTGGCACAGATACGCAGTATTTT. Residues: CASSFSLRAGATTGTDTQYF.

V usage is TRBV5-6 and J usage is TRBJ2-5; 12 positions agree with TRBD1. This CDR3 region has 15 residues. J gave up 4 bases and V 4 bases, and 5 bases lay outside the gene matches. Germline-derived CDR1 and CDR2 are SGHDT and YYEEEE. CDR3 residues: CASSLGTGGAETQYF. The DNA for the CDR3 is TGTGCCAGCAGCCTAGGGACAGGGGGCGCAGAGACCCAGTACTTC. The full variable domain, rest sourced from reference TRBV5-6 and TRBJ2-5, is DAGVTQSPTHLIKTRGQQVTLRCSPKSGHDTVSWYQQALGQGPQFIFQYYEEEERQRGNFPDRFSGHQFPNYSSELNVNALLLGDSALYLCASSLGTGGAETQYFGPGTRLLVL.

This rearrangement joins TRBV6-5 to TRBJ1-5, with D tentatively TRBD1 (6 bases). The length of the CDR3 is 15 residues. V gave up 7 bases and J gave up 2 bases, with 15 bases separating them. CDR1 MNHEY and CDR2 SVGAGI come from the germline V gene. CDR3 protein: CASISGSGGNQPQHF. In DNA form, the CDR3 reads TGTGCCAGCATCTCGGGGTCAGGGGGCAATCAGCCCCAGCATTTT.

This clone was detected once. This rearrangement joins TRBV7-9 to TRBJ2-1, with 9 bases identical to TRBD2. V lost 3 bases and J lost 4; bases outside the gene matches: 1. Germline V gene data show CDR1 as SEHNR and CDR2 as FQNEAQ (reference sequence). The CDR3 extends over 14 amino acids. DNA of the CDR3: TGTGCCAGCAGCTTGACTAGCGGATACAATGAGCAGTTCTTC. Translating it yields CASSLTSGYNEQFF. Looking up the rest from reference TRBV7-9 and TRBJ2-1 gives the full variable domain: DTGVSQNPRHKITKRGQNVTFRCDPISEHNRLYWYRQTLGQGPEFLTYFQNEAQLEKSRLLSDRFSAERPKGSFSTLEIQRTEQGDSAMYLCASSLTSGYNEQFFGPGTRLTVL.

The V gene is TRBV28, the J gene TRBJ2-1; 14 bases are a match to TRBD2. The CDR3 consists of 21 residues. The J segment lost 1 base and the V segment lost 5 bases, leaving 16 bases of the junction unmatched. Looked up from germline, CDR1 is MDHEN and CDR2 is SYDVKM. The CDR3 DNA sequence: TGTGCCAGCAGTCCAAACCGACTAGCGGGAGGGCCAGGACGGTCCTACAATGAGCAGTTCTTC. Translated: CASSPNRLAGGPGRSYNEQFF.

This rearrangement joins TRBV6-6 to TRBJ1-5; D unresolved. Trimming took off 0 bases at V and 4 bases at J, with 7 bases between the two ends. Germline values: CDR1 MNHNY, CDR2 SVGAGI (reference sequence). The length of the CDR3 is 14 residues. The CDR3 DNA reads TGTGCCAGCAGTTACTCTACGGGGAATCAGCCCCAGCATTTT. Its protein is CASSYSTGNQPQHF.

The chain is built from TRBV6-6 and TRBJ1-4; D ambiguous. The germline V gene encodes CDR1 MNHNY and CDR2 SVGAGI (reference sequence). The V gene lost 6 bases and the J gene lost 0 bases, with 11 bases spanning the gap. The CDR3 runs 15 residues. The CDR3 DNA sequence: TGTGCCAGCAGACCCCACTATGCAACTAATGAAAAACTGTTTTTT. Translation: CASRPHYATNEKLFF.

This clone has only one observation. This chain joins TRBV28 and TRBJ1-5; D unclear. Germline lookup yields CDR1 MDHEN and CDR2 SYDVKM. Trimming removed 3 bases at V and 5 bases at J, with 11 bases between. The CDR3 length is 14 residues. The DNA for the CDR3 is TGTGCCAGCAGTTTCGTTGGCGGGGATCAGCCCCAGCATTTT. Translation gives CASSFVGGDQPQHF. Based on the CDR3 plus reference TRBV28 and TRBJ1-5, the full variable domain is DVKVTQSSRYLVKRTGEKVFLECVQDMDHENMFWYRQDPGLGLRLIYFSYDVKMKEKGDIPEGYSVSREKKERFSLILESASTNQTSMYLCASSFVGGDQPQHFGDGTRLSIL.

V and J are TRBV18 and TRBJ2-5; TRBD1 matches 7 bases. Germline trimming cut 5 bases from V and 4 bases from J; bases unmatched to any gene: 7. CDR1 and CDR2 from the germline V gene are KGHSH and LQKENI. CDR3 length equals 14 residues. The DNA of the CDR3 is TGTGCCAGCTCAGGGCAGGGGGTCGGAGAGACCCAGTACTTC. It specifies CASSGQGVGETQYF. Complete variable domain (other parts from reference TRBV18 and TRBJ2-5): NAGVMQNPRHLVRRRGQEARLRCSPMKGHSHVYWYRQLPEEGLKFMVYLQKENIIDESGMPKERFSAEFPKEGPSILRIQQVVRGDSAAYFCASSGQGVGETQYFGPGTRLLVL.

This chain joins TRBV7-9 and TRBJ1-4, with D perhaps TRBD1 (5 bases). The CDR3 totals 15 residues. CDR1 is SEHNR and CDR2 is FQNEAQ in the germline V gene (reference sequence). Trimming took off 0 bases at V and 8 bases at J, with 13 bases between the two ends. CDR3 protein: CASSLARGQNEKLFF. Here the CDR3 DNA reads TGTGCCAGCAGCTTAGCAAGGGGCCAAAACGAAAAACTGTTTTTT.

The CDR3 is CASSLALDNYEQYF. The CDR3 nucleotides are TGCGCCAGCAGCTTGGCCCTGGACAACTACGAGCAGTACTTC. The chain links TRBV5-1 to TRBJ2-7; perhaps TRBD1 as D (5 bases). The CDR3 loop spans 14 amino acids. The germline V and J ends were trimmed by 0 bases and 3 bases, with 10 bases remaining between them. CDR1 is SGHRS, CDR2 YFSETQ, per germline. The full variable domain, rest sourced from reference TRBV5-1 and TRBJ2-7, is KAGVTQTPRYLIKTRGQQVTLSCSPISGHRSVSWYQQTPGQGLQFLFEYFSETQRNKGNFPGRFSGRQFSNSRSEMNVSTLELGDSALYLCASSLALDNYEQYFGPGTRLTVT.

In its sample, this clone was seen once. CDR3 protein: CASTRGQGSYGYTF. Here the CDR3 DNA reads TGTGCCAGCACCAGAGGACAGGGAAGCTATGGCTACACCTTC. The chain is built from TRBV28 and TRBJ1-2, with 8 bases aligning to TRBD1. This CDR3 contains 14 residues. Trimming removed 7 bases from V and 4 bases from J; junction bases left unmatched: 8. The germline gives CDR1 MDHEN, CDR2 SYDVKM.

This clone was seen only once. The genes are TRBV2 and TRBJ1-5; 7 bases are a match to TRBD1. CDR1 SNHLY and CDR2 FYNNEI come from the germline V gene. The CDR3 length is 13 residues. J gave up 7 bases and V 8 bases, and 8 bases lay outside the gene matches. The CDR3 loop is CASSGTVMQPQHF. The CDR3 coding sequence is TGTGCCAGCTCGGGGACAGTCATGCAGCCCCAGCATTTT.

The V and J genes are TRBV29-1 and TRBJ1-1; a weak D match, TRBD1 (5 bases). Germline CDR1 is SQVTM and CDR2 is ANQGSEA. Trimming removed 4 bases at V and 4 bases at J, with 13 bases between. This CDR3 region has 13 residues. CDR3 loop: CSVARVEATEAFF. CDR3 bases: TGCAGCGTTGCCAGGGTTGAGGCCACTGAAGCTTTCTTT.